This T cell receptor beta chain is drawn from a study of T-cell memory formation after mild COVID-19. Study-wide context: Clusters were largely donor specific.

The study's findings and limits: Still unconfirmed is whether the second-wave clones peaking on day 37 recognized SARS-CoV-2. Clones contracting over day 15 to 85 were CD4/CD8 balanced, with later expanders leaning CD4+.

From 5'RACE with constant-segment primers came TCR alpha and TCR beta cDNA libraries that carried sample barcodes and UMIs. TCRdb used MiXCR to reprocess the 5' RACE reads, holding one entry per CDR3 protein. Altogether under 250,000 distinct CDR3 sequences are present, over 9.5% being singletons, with the ten largest covering around 3.3%. Germline CDR1 is SEHNR and CDR2 is FQNEAQ (reference sequence). This CDR3 has 14 amino acids. V was trimmed by 5 bases and J by 3 bases, leaving 10 bases between them. Concerning this clonotype itself: Its antigen remains unknown.

Sequencing used PBMCs or a T cell subset sorted from them (not recorded which). V usage is TRBV7-9 and J usage is TRBJ1-4, with a possible D match to TRBD1 (5 bases). The sequence came from a man younger than 35 who had mild COVID-19 (a few samples of this study predate the infection). Cell type and time point are not known. This CDR3 is CASSQEQANEKLFF. The CDR3 DNA is TGTGCCAGCAGCCAAGAACAGGCTAATGAAAAACTGTTTTTT. Drawing the rest from reference TRBV7-9 and TRBJ1-4, the complete variable domain is DTGVSQNPRHKITKRGQNVTFRCDPISEHNRLYWYRQTLGQGPEFLTYFQNEAQLEKSRLLSDRFSAERPKGSFSTLEIQRTEQGDSAMYLCASSQEQANEKLFFGSGTQLSVL.